Ten or more counts support the clone carrying this T cell receptor beta chain. This entry is derived from a study of blood T cells in healthy people across ages. Samples each had at least 5.5 micrograms of total RNA extracted. The germline CDR1 and CDR2 sequences are SGHKS and YYEKEE (reference sequence). The CDR3 is 16 amino acids. Germline trimming cut 1 base from V and 6 bases from J; bases unmatched to any gene: 8. Combining a sample-barcoded 5' primer with a J-beta primer mix, a second PCR ran for roughly 7 to 12 cycles. MiXCR, applied by TCRdb to the 5' RACE reads, yields one record per CDR3 protein. The sample lists about 780,000 distinct CDR3 sequences; roughly 46% were seen once.

This chain links TRBV5-5 with TRBJ2-2; TRBD2 agrees at 8 bases. The source material was blood. The clonotype was recovered from a man older than 75 in good health. CDR3 in amino acids: CASSLRASGSSGELFF. The CDR3 DNA sequence: TGTGCCAGCAGCTTGAGGGCTAGCGGGTCATCCGGGGAGCTGTTTTTT.